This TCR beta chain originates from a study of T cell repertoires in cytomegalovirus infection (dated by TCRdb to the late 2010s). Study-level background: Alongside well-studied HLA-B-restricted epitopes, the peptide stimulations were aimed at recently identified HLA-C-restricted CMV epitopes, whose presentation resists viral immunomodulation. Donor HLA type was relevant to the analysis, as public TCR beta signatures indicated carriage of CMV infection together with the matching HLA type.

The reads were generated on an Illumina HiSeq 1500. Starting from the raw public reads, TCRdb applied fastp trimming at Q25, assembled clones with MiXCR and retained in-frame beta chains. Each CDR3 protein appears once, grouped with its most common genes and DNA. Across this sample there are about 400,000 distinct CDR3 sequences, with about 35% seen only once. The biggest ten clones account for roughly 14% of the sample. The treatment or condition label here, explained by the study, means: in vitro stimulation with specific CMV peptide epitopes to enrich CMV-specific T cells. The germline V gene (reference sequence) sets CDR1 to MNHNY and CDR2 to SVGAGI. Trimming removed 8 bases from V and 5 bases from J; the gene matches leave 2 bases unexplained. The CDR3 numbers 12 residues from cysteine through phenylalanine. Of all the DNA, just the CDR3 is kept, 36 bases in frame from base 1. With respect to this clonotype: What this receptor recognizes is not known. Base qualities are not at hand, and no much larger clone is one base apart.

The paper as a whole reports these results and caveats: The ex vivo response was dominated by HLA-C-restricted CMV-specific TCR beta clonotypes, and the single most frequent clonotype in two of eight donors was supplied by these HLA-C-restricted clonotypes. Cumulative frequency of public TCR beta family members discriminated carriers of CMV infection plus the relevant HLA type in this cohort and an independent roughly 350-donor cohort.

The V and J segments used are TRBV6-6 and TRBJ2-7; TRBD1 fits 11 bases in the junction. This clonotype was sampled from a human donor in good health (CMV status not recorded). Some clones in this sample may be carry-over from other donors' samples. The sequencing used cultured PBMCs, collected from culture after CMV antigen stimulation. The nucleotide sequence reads TGTGCCAGCGGACAGGGGGCCAACGAGCAGTACTTC. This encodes CASGQGANEQYF.